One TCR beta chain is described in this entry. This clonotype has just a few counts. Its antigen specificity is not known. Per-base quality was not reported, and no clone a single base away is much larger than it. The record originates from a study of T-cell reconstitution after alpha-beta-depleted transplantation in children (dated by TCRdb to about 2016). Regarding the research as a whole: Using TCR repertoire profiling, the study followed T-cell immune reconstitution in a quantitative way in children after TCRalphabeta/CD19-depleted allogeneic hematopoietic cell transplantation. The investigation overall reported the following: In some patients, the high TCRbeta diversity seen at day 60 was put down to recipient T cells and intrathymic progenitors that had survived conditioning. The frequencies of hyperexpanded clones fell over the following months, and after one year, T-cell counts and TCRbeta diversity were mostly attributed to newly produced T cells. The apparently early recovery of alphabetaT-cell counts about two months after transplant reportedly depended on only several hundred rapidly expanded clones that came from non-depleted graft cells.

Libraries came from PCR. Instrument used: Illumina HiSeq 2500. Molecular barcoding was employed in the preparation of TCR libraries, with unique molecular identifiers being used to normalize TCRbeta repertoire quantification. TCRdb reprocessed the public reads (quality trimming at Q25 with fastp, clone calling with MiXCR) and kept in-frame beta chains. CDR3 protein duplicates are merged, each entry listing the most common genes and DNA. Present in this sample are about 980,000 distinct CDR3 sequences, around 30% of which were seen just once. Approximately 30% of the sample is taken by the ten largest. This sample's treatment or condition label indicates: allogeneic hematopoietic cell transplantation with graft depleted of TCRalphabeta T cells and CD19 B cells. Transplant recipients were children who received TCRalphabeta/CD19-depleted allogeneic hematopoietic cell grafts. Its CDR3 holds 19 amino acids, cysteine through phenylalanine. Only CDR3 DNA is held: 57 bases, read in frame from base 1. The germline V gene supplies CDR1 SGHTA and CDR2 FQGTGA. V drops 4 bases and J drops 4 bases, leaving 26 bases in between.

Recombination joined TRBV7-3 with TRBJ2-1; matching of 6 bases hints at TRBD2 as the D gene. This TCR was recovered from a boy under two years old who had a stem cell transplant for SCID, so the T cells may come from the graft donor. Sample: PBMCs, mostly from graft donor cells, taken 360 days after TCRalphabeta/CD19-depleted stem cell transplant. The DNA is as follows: TGTGCCAGCAGCTCAACTTCGGCGGGGCCGATACCACAATACAATGAGCAGTTCTTC. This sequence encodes CASSSTSAGPIPQYNEQFF.